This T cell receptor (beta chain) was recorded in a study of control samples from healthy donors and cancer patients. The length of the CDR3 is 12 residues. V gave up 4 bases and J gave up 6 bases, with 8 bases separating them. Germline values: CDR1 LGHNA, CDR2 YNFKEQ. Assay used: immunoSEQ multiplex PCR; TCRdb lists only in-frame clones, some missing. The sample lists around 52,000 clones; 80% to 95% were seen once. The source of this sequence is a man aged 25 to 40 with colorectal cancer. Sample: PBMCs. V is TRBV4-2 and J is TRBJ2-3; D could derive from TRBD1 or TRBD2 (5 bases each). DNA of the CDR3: TGTGCCAGCAGCCCGGGGACCGATACGCAGTATTTT. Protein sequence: CASSPGTDTQYF.